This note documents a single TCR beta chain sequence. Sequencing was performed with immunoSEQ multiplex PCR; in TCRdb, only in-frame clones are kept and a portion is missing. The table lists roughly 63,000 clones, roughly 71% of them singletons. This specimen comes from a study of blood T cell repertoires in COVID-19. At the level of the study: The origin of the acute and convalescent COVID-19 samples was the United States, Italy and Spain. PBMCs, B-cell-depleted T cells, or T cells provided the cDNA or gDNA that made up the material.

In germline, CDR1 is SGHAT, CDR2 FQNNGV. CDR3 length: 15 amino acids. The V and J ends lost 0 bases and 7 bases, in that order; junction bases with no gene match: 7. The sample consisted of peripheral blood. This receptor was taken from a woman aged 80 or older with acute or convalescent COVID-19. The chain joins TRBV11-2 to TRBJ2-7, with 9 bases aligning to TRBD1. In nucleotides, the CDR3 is TGTGCCAGCAGCTTAGAAGGGACAGGGTGGGGAGAGCAGTACTTC. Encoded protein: CASSLEGTGWGEQYF.